The source of this T cell receptor beta chain is a study of blood T cell repertoires in COVID-19. As for the study in general: Nucleic acid was either cDNA or gDNA, and it came from T cells, B-cell-depleted T cells, or PBMCs.

Method: immunoSEQ multiplex PCR; TCRdb's copy keeps in-frame clones and lacks some. The sample lists roughly 360,000 clones; about 89% were seen once. Participant ages covered roughly 18 to 89 years across around 25 US areas. This clonotype originated in a man between 25 and 39 years old who had recovered from COVID-19. Sequenced input: PBMCs or T cells enriched from blood (not recorded which).

CDR3 sequence reads: CASSLFPGGDYNSPLHF. CDR3 nucleotide sequence: TGTGCCAGTAGCCTATTCCCAGGGGGCGACTATAATTCACCCCTCCACTTT. The chain joins TRBV19 to TRBJ1-6; 8 positions match TRBD1. Germline CDR1 and CDR2: LNHDA and SQIVND (reference sequence). CDR3 length equals 17 residues. Trimming took 6 bases from V and 3 from J; bases not matched to a gene: 10.